This TCR beta chain emerged from a study of T cells in narcolepsy. Study-wide points: Autoreactive HCRT-specific and TRIB2-specific clonotypes were marked in same-patient CSF-versus-blood CD4+ comparisons. Healthy controls reportedly lacked the autoreactive clonotypes serially found in patients' blood.

Regarding this clone: The antigen is undetermined.

Repertoires were generated with immunoSEQ multiplex PCR, while TCRdb's copy carries only in-frame clones and drops some. The sample comprises 30,000 or so clones, 79% of which are singletons, and 3.8% rests with the top ten. V lost 4 bases and J lost 4; bases outside the gene matches: 7. Germline V lookup: CDR1 GTSNPN, CDR2 SVGIG (reference sequence). The CDR3 consists of 14 residues. The sequencing sample was made of memory (CD45RA-) CD4+ T cells from blood. The TCR sequence derives from a human donor in good health. The V and J genes are TRBV30 and TRBJ1-2, with 9 bases that match TRBD1. This CDR3 is CAWNGQGTGYGYTF. DNA of the CDR3: TGTGCCTGGAATGGACAGGGGACCGGCTATGGCTACACCTTC.